These 23 T cell receptor beta chains originate from one sample sequenced in a study of cytotoxic CD8 clonotypes in ibrutinib-treated CLL (dated by TCRdb to the early 2020s). Libraries were built with the immunoSEQ multiplex PCR assay. TCRdb stores this immuneACCESS table with in-frame sequences only. Part of the clones is absent; in the studies checked, under half of the shortfall reflects unresolved V genes, and no reason is known for the rest. Present in this sample are roughly 110,000 clones, about 53% of which were seen just once. 35% to 40% of the sample is taken by the ten largest. The time point label for this specimen denotes: less than 30 months on ibrutinib. Sequencing was performed on PBMCs, taken after 24 months of ibrutinib treatment. Receptors were obtained from a human donor with chronic lymphocytic leukemia.

This clone was picked up one time. The identical CDR3 is also encoded by other nucleotide sequences in the sample. The rearrangement joins TRBV29-1 to TRBJ1-1; D ambiguous. V was shortened by 7 bases and J by 0 bases, with 3 bases between the two germline ends. Germline V lookup: CDR1 SQVTM, CDR2 ANQGSEA. This CDR3 comprises 10 residues. CDR3 coding DNA: TGCAGCGCGCTGAACACTGAAGCTTTCTTT. Protein product: CSALNTEAFF.

V and J are TRBV6-5 and TRBJ1-1; unclear D gene. CDR3 length: 15 amino acids. Looked up from germline, CDR1 is MNHEY and CDR2 is SVGAGI. Trimming removed 4 bases at V and 1 base at J, with 13 bases between. Here the CDR3 reads CASSSLITQNTEAFF. The CDR3 DNA follows: TGTGCCAGCAGTTCCCTCATCACACAGAACACTGAAGCTTTCTTT.

V and J are TRBV2 and TRBJ1-4, with 9 nucleotides matching TRBD1. The germline V gene has CDR1 SNHLY and CDR2 FYNNEI. This CDR3 has 15 amino acids. The V segment lost 4 bases and the J segment 7 bases; nucleotides outside the gene matches: 7. The CDR3 region has the DNA TGTGCCAGCAGTGCCCTGACAGGGGGAGTTGAAAAACTGTTTTTT. Translating gives CASSALTGGVEKLFF.

The sample holds a few counts of this clone. The chain recombines TRBV10-1 with TRBJ2-7; D is perhaps TRBD1 (6 bases). V was trimmed by 1 base and J by 0 bases, leaving 13 bases between them. The CDR3 runs 16 residues. Germline CDR1 and CDR2: WNHNN and SYGVQD (reference sequence). CDR3 coding DNA: TGCGCCAGCAGTGAGTGGCAGGGGTCATCCTCCTACGAGCAGTACTTC. This sequence encodes CASSEWQGSSSYEQYF.

This rearrangement joins TRBV6-5 to TRBJ2-7; D uncertain. Trimming removed 7 bases at V and 0 bases at J, with 10 bases between. This CDR3 comprises 13 residues. CDR1 is MNHEY, CDR2 SVGAGI, per germline. CDR3 coding DNA: TGTGCCAGCACCTACTTAAACTCCTACGAGCAGTACTTC. It encodes CASTYLNSYEQYF.

This clone was recorded a few times. Different DNA sequences within this sample yield the same CDR3. This chain joins TRBV6-5 and TRBJ1-6; possibly TRBD1 for D (5 bases). CDR1 and CDR2 from the germline V gene are MNHEY and SVGAGI. Trimming took off 5 bases at V and 8 bases at J, with 10 bases between the two ends. CDR3 size: 13 residues. The CDR3 DNA reads as TGTGCCAGCAGTCCGCGGGGGGATTCACCCCTCCACTTT. Encoded protein: CASSPRGDSPLHF.

The chain couples TRBV6-5 to TRBJ2-7, with D maybe TRBD1 (6 bases). Germline assignment: CDR1 MNHEY and CDR2 SVGAGI. Between the trimmed V and J ends, which lost 0 bases and 4 bases, there was a span of 10 bases. This CDR3 is 14 amino acids long. For the CDR3, the DNA is TGTGCCAGCAGTTACTCACGCACAGGGTACGAGCAGTACTTC. It specifies CASSYSRTGYEQYF.

V usage is TRBV30 and J usage is TRBJ2-5; D gene ambiguous. This CDR3 contains 13 residues. V lost 1 base and J lost 5, with 11 bases in between. Germline V CDR1 and CDR2: GTSNPN, SVGIG (reference sequence). As DNA, the CDR3 is TGTGCCTGGAGTGCAGATCACGAGGAGACCCAGTACTTC. Amino acid sequence: CAWSADHEETQYF.

The chain links TRBV7-3 to TRBJ2-3, with D possibly TRBD2 on 5 matching bases. Trimming removed 3 bases from V and 4 bases from J, with 14 bases in between. There are 15 residues in the CDR3. Germline CDR1 reads SGHTA; CDR2 reads FQGTGA. The CDR3 region has the DNA TGTGCCAGCAGCTTTTCTAGCTCCGCCGCAGATACGCAGTATTTT. The encoded protein is CASSFSSSAADTQYF.

The genes are TRBV4-2 and TRBJ2-5; 9 bases map to TRBD1. The CDR3 is 19 residues long. Per the germline V gene, CDR1 is LGHNA and CDR2 is YNFKEQ. The junction had 16 bases not matched to a gene; V was cut back by 0 bases and J by 5 bases. CDR3 sequence (DNA): TGTGCCAGCAGCCAAGAACAGGGACAGGGTTTGGGTCGGGAGGAGACCCAGTACTTC. Its protein product is CASSQEQGQGLGREETQYF.

This sequence joins TRBV5-1 and TRBJ2-7; a weak D match, TRBD1 (6 bases). V was cut by 3 bases and J by 4 bases, with 14 bases left in between. The CDR3 has 14 amino acids. Germline CDR1 is SGHRS and CDR2 is YFSETQ. The CDR3 bases are TGCGCCAGCAGCTCCTCAGGGGCGGGTTACGAGCAGTACTTC. It encodes CASSSSGAGYEQYF. Full variable domain (remainder filled in from reference TRBV5-1 and TRBJ2-7): KAGVTQTPRYLIKTRGQQVTLSCSPISGHRSVSWYQQTPGQGLQFLFEYFSETQRNKGNFPGRFSGRQFSNSRSEMNVSTLELGDSALYLCASSSSGAGYEQYFGPGTRLTVT.

This clone was counted at least ten times. The chain employs TRBV28 and TRBJ1-1; D gene unclear. The germline CDR1 and CDR2 sequences are MDHEN and SYDVKM. The CDR3 is 14 residues long. Trimming removed 1 base at V and 2 bases at J, with 8 bases between. The CDR3 spells CASSLLTYNTEAFF. CDR3 nucleotide sequence: TGTGCCAGCAGTTTATTGACCTACAACACTGAAGCTTTCTTT.

This clone has more than one count but fewer than ten. This CDR3 is CASSLLVGNTGELFF. In nucleotides, the CDR3 is TGTGCCAGCAGCTTGTTGGTGGGGAACACCGGGGAGCTGTTTTTT. This rearrangement joins TRBV7-3 to TRBJ2-2; D gene unclear. This CDR3 spans 15 amino acids. V was cut by 3 bases and J by 1 base, with 9 bases left in between. Germline CDR1 and CDR2: SGHTA and FQGTGA.

This rearrangement joins TRBV4-1 to TRBJ1-3; no clear D gene. Trimming cost V 0 bases and J 0 bases, with 3 bases left between them. The V gene's germline CDR1 is MGHRA and CDR2 YSYEKL. The CDR3 is made up of 14 amino acids. Here the CDR3 DNA reads TGCGCCAGCAGCCAAGATGGCTCTGGAAACACCATATATTTT. Amino acid sequence: CASSQDGSGNTIYF.

The chain carries TRBV9 and TRBJ1-1, with D unclear. The V and J ends lost 0 bases and 2 bases respectively, with 17 bases between them. The CDR3 is 17 amino acids. The germline V gene encodes CDR1 SGDLS and CDR2 YYNGEE. The CDR3 DNA follows: TGTGCCAGCAGCGTAGGAATGATAGGCCAGCTAAACACTGAAGCTTTCTTT. It specifies CASSVGMIGQLNTEAFF.

DNA of the CDR3: TGTGCCAGCAGCTTACAGGGGAGGTACGAGCAGTACTTC. As protein: CASSLQGRYEQYF. The gene calls are TRBV13 and TRBJ2-7, with D possibly called TRBD1 or TRBD2 (6 bases each). Germline V gene sequence: CDR1 PRHDT, CDR2 FYEKMQ (reference sequence). With 2 bases removed from V and 4 bases from J, the gap between germline ends came to 9 bases. The CDR3 consists of 13 residues.

The chain employs TRBV25-1 and TRBJ2-3; either TRBD1 or TRBD2 may supply D (6 bases each). Trimming removed 2 bases at V and 2 bases at J, with 14 bases between. The CDR3 is 16 residues long. Germline CDR1 reads MGHDK; CDR2 reads SYGVNS. As DNA, the CDR3 is TGTGCCAGCAGTGAAACCGGGGGCGGCTACACAGATACGCAGTATTTT. It translates to CASSETGGGYTDTQYF.

The chain links TRBV30 to TRBJ2-2; TRBD1 aligns across 7 bases. Germline V lookup: CDR1 GTSNPN, CDR2 SVGIG (reference sequence). With 3 bases clipped from V and 6 bases from J, the junction kept 7 bases outside the gene matches. CDR3 length: 14 amino acids. In DNA form, the CDR3 reads TGTGCCTGGAGAAAACAGGGGCCGGCCGGGGAGCTGTTTTTT. It translates to CAWRKQGPAGELFF. The full variable domain, its missing parts supplied by reference TRBV30 and TRBJ2-2, is SQTIHQWPATLVQPVGSPLSLECTVEGTSNPNLYWYRQAAGRGLQLLFYSVGIGQISSEVPQNLSASRPQDRQFILSSKKLLLSDSGFYLCAWRKQGPAGELFFGEGSRLTVL.

The chain is built from TRBV25-1 and TRBJ1-1, with 8 nucleotides matching TRBD1. The CDR3 extends over 13 amino acids. With 8 bases clipped from V and 3 bases from J, the junction kept 5 bases outside the gene matches. Germline V gene sequence: CDR1 MGHDK, CDR2 SYGVNS. CDR3: CASQDRAHTEAFF. DNA for the CDR3: TGTGCCAGCCAGGACAGGGCCCACACTGAAGCTTTCTTT.

The chain combines TRBV27 with TRBJ2-7, with D uncertain. Germline V gene data show CDR1 as MNHEY and CDR2 as SMNVEV (reference sequence). Trimming stripped 2 bases from V and 4 bases from J, with 15 bases between. The CDR3 runs to 15 residues. The CDR3 nucleotides are TGTGCCAGCAGTTTAATAGGCGTCATAGGATACGAGCAGTACTTC. It yields the protein CASSLIGVIGYEQYF.

This clone was recorded a few times. The DNA for the CDR3 is TGTGCCATCAACCCCGGACAGGGGGTGAAGCAGTACTTC. Translation: CAINPGQGVKQYF. The V and J genes are TRBV10-3 and TRBJ2-7; TRBD1 matches at 10 bases. The junction had 8 bases not matched to a gene; V was cut back by 7 bases and J by 8 bases. The CDR3 loop spans 13 amino acids. Germline CDR1 reads ENHRY; CDR2 reads SYGVKD.

V and J are TRBV7-3 and TRBJ2-7; 9 bases align to TRBD1. The CDR3 is made up of 16 amino acids. CDR1 is SGHTA, CDR2 FQGTGA, per germline. The junction had 17 bases not matched to a gene; V was cut back by 5 bases and J by 9 bases. CDR3 in amino acids: CASSPPGQGDLRGQYF. DNA of the CDR3: TGTGCCAGCAGCCCTCCGGGACAGGGAGACCTACGAGGGCAGTACTTC.

This clone has more than one count but fewer than ten. The chain is built from TRBV7-3 and TRBJ2-2, with D unclear. Germline CDR1 reads SGHTA; CDR2 reads FQGTGA. V dropped 2 bases and J dropped 0 bases, with 10 bases sitting between them. The CDR3 extends over 16 amino acids. The CDR3 bases are TGTGCCAGCAGCTTATGGCGCCGTACGAACACCGGGGAGCTGTTTTTT. Amino acid sequence: CASSLWRRTNTGELFF.